This T cell receptor (beta chain) was recovered during a study of OX40 agonist ivuxolimab in advanced cancers. Study-wide results and limits: CD8+ T cells were the subset that, on average, had more expanded clones than CD4+. Low normalized T-cell clonal expansion was additionally recorded for some nonresponders.

Repertoires were generated with immunoSEQ multiplex PCR, while TCRdb's copy carries only in-frame clones and drops some. The data contain 15,000 to 20,000 clones, approximately 80% of them singletons. Worth noting for this clone: Antigen specificity is unknown.

Germline V lookup: CDR1 SGDLS, CDR2 YYNGEE. The V and J ends lost 0 bases and 1 base respectively, with 4 bases between them. The CDR3 spans 13 residues. This specimen was CD4+ or CD8+ T cells sorted from blood, taken in a trial of the OX40 agonist ivuxolimab. V is TRBV9 and J is TRBJ1-1; D is ambiguous. The receptor's source is an adult with an advanced solid tumor such as melanoma, head and neck, liver or kidney cancer. Here the CDR3 reads CASSVEGNTEAFF. As DNA, the CDR3 is TGTGCCAGCAGCGTAGAGGGGAACACTGAAGCTTTCTTT.